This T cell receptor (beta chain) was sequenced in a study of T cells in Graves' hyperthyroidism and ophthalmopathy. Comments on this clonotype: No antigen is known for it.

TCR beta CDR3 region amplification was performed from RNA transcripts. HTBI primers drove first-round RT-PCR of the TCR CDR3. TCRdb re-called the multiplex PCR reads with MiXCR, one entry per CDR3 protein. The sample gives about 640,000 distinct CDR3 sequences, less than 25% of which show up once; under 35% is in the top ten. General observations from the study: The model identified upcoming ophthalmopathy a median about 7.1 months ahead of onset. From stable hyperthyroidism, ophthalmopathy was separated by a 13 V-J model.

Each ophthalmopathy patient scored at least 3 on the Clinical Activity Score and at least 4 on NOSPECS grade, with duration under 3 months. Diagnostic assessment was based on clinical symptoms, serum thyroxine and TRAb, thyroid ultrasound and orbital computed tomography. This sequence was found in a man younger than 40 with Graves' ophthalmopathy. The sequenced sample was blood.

CDR3 sequence: CASSAGWRIAFF. CDR3 nucleotide sequence: TGTGCCAGCAGCGCAGGATGGAGGATAGCTTTCTTT. This chain connects TRBV11-2 to TRBJ1-1; unclear D gene. The CDR3 totals 12 residues. V was clipped by 5 bases and J by 10 bases, with 14 bases between them. Per the germline V gene, CDR1 is SGHAT and CDR2 is FQNNGV.